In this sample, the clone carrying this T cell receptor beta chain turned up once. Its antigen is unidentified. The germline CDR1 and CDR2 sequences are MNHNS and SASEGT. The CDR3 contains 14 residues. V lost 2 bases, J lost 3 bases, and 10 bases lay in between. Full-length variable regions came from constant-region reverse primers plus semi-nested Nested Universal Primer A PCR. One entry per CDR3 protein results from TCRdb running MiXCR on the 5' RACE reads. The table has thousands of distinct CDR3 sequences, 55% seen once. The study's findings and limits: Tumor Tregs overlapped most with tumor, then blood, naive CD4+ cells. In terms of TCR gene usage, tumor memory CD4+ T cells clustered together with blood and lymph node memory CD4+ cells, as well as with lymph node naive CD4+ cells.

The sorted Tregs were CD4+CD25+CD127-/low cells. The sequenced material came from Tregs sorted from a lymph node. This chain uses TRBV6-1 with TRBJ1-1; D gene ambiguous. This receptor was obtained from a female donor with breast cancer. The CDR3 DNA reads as TGTGCCAGCAGTGAATACGTGGTTGACACTGAAGCTTTCTTT. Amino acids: CASSEYVVDTEAFF.